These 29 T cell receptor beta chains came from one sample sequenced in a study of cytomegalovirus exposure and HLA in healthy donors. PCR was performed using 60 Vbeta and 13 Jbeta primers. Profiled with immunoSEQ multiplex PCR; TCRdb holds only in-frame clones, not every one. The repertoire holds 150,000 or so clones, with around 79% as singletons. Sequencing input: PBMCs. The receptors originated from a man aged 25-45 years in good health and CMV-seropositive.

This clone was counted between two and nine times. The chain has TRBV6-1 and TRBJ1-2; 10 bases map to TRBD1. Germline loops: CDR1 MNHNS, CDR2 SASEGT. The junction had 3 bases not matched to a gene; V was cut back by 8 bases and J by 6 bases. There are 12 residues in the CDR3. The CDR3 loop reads CASPGTGDGYTF. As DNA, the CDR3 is TGTGCCAGCCCCGGGACAGGGGATGGCTACACCTTC.

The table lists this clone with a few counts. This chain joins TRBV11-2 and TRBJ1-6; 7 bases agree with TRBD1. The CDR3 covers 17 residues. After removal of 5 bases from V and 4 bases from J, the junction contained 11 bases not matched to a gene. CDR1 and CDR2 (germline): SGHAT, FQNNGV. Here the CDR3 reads CASSPGAGGVYNSPLHF. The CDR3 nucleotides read TGTGCCAGCAGCCCGGGGGCAGGGGGAGTTTATAATTCACCCCTCCACTTT.

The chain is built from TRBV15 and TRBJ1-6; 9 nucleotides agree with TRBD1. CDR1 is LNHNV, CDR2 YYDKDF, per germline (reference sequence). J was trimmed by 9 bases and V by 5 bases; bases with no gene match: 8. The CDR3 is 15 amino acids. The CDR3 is CATSGRGQGSSPLHF. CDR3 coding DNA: TGTGCCACCAGCGGGCGCGGACAGGGGAGTTCACCCCTCCACTTT.

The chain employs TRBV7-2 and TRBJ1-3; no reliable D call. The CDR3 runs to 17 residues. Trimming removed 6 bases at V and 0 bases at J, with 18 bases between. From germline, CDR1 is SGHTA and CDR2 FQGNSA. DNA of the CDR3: TGTGCCAGCAGTCAACGAGCGGGCAGCCTCTCTGGAAACACCATATATTTT. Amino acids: CASSQRAGSLSGNTIYF.

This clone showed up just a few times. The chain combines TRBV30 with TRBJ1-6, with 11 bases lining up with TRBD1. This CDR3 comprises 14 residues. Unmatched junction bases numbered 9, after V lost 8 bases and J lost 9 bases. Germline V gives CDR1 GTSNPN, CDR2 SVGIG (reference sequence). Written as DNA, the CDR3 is TGTGCCCAGACCGGGACAGGGGGTCCTTCACCCCTCCACTTT. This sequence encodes CAQTGTGGPSPLHF.

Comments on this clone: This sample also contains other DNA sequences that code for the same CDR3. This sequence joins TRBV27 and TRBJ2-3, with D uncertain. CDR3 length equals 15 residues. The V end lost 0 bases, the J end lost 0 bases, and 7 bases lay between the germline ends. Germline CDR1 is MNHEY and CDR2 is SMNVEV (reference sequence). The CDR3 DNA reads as TGTGCCAGCAGTTTATCAGGAGCTAGCACAGATACGCAGTATTTT. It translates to CASSLSGASTDTQYF.

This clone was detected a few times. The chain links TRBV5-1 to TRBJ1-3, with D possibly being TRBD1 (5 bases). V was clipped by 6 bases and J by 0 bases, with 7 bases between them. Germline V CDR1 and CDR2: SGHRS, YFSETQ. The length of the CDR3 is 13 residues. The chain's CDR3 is CASKDSSGNTIYF. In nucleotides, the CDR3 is TGCGCCAGCAAAGACAGCTCTGGAAACACCATATATTTT.

This chain's CDR3 is CATRLAGGQETQYF. The DNA for the CDR3 is TGTGCCACACGACTAGCGGGGGGGCAAGAGACCCAGTACTTC. V gene TRBV2 combines with J gene TRBJ2-5, with 14 positions matching TRBD2. The germline V gene has CDR1 SNHLY and CDR2 FYNNEI. The length of the CDR3 is 14 residues. Unmatched junction bases numbered 3, after V lost 10 bases and J lost 2 bases.

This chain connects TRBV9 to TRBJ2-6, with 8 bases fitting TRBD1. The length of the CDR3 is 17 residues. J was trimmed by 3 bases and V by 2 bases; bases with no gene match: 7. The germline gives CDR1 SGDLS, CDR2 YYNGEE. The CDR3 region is CASSVSRGLSGANVLTF. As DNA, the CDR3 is TGTGCCAGCAGCGTCTCCAGGGGGCTAAGTGGGGCCAACGTCCTGACTTTC.

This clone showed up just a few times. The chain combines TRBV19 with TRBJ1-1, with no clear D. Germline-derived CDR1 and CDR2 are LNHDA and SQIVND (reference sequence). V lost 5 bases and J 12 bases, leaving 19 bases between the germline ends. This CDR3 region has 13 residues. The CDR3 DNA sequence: TGTGCCAGTAGTCCACAAACCCCACGGGATACTTTCTTT. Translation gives CASSPQTPRDTFF.

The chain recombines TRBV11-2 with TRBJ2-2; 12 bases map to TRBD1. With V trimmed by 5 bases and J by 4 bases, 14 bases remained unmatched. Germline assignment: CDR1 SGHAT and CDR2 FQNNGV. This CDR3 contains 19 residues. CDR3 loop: CASSPDWGQGAPSTGELFF. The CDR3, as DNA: TGTGCCAGCAGCCCGGACTGGGGACAGGGGGCCCCCAGCACCGGGGAGCTGTTTTTT.

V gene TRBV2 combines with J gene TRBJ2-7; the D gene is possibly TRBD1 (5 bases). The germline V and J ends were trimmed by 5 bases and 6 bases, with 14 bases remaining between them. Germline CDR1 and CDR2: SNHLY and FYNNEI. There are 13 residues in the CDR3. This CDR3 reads CASSSRTSGEQYF. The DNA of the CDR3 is TGTGCCAGCAGTTCTCGGACATCCGGCGAGCAGTACTTC.

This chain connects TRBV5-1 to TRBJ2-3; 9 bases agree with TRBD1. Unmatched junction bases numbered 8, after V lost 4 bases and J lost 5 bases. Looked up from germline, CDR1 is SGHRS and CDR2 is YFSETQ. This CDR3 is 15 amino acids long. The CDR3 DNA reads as TGCGCCAGCAGCCTACAGGGGGCTGGGGTAGATACGCAGTATTTT. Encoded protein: CASSLQGAGVDTQYF.

This CDR3 reads CASSKGHAGGAKAVVTEAFF. The CDR3 DNA reads as TGTGCCAGCAGCAAAGGCCACGCAGGGGGAGCTAAGGCTGTGGTCACTGAAGCTTTCTTT. V is TRBV21-1 and J is TRBJ1-1; the table's D call of TRBD1 was not tested on the DNA. TRBV21-1 is annotated as a pseudogene. The CDR3 runs to 20 residues.

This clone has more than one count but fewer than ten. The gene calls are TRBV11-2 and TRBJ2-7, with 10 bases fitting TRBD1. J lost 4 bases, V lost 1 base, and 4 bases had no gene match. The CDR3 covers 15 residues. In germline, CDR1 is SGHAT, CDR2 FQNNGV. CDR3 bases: TGTGCCAGCAGCTTAGCCACGGGACAGGGGTACGAGCAGTACTTC. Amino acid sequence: CASSLATGQGYEQYF.

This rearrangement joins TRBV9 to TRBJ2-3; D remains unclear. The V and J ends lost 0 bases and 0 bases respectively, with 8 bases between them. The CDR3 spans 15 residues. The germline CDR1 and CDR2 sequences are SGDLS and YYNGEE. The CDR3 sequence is CASSVAPSSTDTQYF. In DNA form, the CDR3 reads TGTGCCAGCAGCGTAGCTCCCTCTAGCACAGATACGCAGTATTTT. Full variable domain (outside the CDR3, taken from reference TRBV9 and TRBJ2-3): DSGVTQTPKHLITATGQRVTLRCSPRSGDLSVYWYQQSLDQGLQFLIQYYNGEERAKGNILERFSAQQFPDLHSELNLSSLELGDSALYFCASSVAPSSTDTQYFGPGTRLTVL.

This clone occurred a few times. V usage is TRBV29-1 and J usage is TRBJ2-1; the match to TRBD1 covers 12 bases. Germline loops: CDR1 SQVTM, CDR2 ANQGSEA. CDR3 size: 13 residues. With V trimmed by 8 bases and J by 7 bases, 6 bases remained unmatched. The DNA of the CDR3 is TGCAGCACGCGGGACAGGGGGCCAAATGAGCAGTTCTTC. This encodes CSTRDRGPNEQFF.

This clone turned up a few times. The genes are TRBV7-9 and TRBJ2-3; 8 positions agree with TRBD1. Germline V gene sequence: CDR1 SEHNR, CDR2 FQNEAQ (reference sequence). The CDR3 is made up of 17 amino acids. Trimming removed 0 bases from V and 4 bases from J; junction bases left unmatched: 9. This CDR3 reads CASSLAQGRGQADTQYF. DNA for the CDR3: TGTGCCAGCAGCTTAGCGCAGGGCAGGGGGCAGGCAGATACGCAGTATTTT.

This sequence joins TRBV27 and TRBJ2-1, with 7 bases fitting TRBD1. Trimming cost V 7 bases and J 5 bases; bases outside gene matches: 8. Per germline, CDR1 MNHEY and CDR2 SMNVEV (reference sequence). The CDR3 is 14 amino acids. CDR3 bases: TGTGCCAGCATTAGACAGGGCCGAGACAATGAGCAGTTCTTC. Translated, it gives CASIRQGRDNEQFF.

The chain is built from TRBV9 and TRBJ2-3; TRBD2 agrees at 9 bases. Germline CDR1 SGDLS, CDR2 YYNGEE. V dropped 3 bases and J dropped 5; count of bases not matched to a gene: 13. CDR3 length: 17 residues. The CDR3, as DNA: TGTGCCAGCAGCGCGGGAGGCGGGGGGGCCGGTGGAGATACGCAGTATTTT. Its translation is CASSAGGGGAGGDTQYF.

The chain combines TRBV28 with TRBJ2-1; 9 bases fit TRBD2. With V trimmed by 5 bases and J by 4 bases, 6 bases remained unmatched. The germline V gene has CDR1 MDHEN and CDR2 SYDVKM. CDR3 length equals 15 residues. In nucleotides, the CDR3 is TGTGCCAGCAGTCCCGCGGGAGGGTTATACAATGAGCAGTTCTTC. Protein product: CASSPAGGLYNEQFF.

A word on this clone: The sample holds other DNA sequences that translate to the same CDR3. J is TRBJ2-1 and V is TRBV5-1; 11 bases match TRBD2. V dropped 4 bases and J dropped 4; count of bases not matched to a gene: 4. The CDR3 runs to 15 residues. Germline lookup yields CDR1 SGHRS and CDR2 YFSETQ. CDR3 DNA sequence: TGCGCCAGCAGCCTGGGACTAGCGGATTACAATGAGCAGTTCTTC. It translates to CASSLGLADYNEQFF.

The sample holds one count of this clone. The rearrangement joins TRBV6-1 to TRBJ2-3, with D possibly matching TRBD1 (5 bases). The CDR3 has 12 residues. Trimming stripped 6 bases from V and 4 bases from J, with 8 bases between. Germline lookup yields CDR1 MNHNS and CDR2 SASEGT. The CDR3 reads CASRGAPDTQYF. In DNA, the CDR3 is TGTGCCAGCAGAGGGGCCCCAGATACGCAGTATTTT.

The CDR3 sequence is CASSFGYGDGYTF. CDR3 sequence (DNA): TGTGCCAGCAGTTTTGGGTACGGGGATGGCTACACCTTC. The chain combines TRBV28 with TRBJ1-2; the D is unclear. The germline gives CDR1 MDHEN, CDR2 SYDVKM. This CDR3 has 13 amino acids. The V and J ends lost 3 bases and 6 bases respectively, with 11 bases between them.

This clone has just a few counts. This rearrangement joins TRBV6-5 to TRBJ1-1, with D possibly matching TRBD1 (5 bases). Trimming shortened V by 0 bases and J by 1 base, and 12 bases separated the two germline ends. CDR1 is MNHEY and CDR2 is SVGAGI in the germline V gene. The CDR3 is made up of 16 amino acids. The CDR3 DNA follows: TGTGCCAGCAGTTACTCGATAGGGGCGGAGAACACTGAAGCTTTCTTT. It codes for CASSYSIGAENTEAFF.

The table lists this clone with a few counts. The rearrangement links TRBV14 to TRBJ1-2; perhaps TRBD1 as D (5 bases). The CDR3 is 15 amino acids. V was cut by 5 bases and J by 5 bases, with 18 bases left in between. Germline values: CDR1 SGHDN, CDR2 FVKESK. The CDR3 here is CASSGFPDSAYGYTF. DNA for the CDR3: TGTGCCAGCAGCGGTTTTCCCGACAGTGCGTATGGCTACACCTTC.

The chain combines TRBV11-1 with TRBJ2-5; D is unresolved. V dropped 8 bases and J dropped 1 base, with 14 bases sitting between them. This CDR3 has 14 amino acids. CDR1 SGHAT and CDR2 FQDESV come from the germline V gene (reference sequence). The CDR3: CASSPRSGQETQYF. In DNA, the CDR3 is TGTGCCAGCTCCCCAAGGAGTGGCCAAGAGACCCAGTACTTC.

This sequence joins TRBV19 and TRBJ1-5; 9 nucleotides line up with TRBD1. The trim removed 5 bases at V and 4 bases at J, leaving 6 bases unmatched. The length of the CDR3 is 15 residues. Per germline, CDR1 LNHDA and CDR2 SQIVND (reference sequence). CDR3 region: CASSLSTGGNQPQHF. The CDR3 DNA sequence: TGTGCCAGTAGTCTATCGACAGGGGGGAATCAGCCCCAGCATTTT.

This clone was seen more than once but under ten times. CDR3 sequence: CACTEQGATNEKLFF. The CDR3 DNA sequence: TGTGCCTGTACGGAGCAGGGTGCAACTAATGAAAAACTGTTTTTT. The chain links TRBV30 to TRBJ1-4; possible D gene TRBD1, 5 bases. The CDR3 length is 15 residues. V lost 6 bases, J lost 0 bases, and 14 bases lay in between. Germline CDR1 GTSNPN, CDR2 SVGIG (reference sequence).